The 29 T cell receptor beta chains reported below all come from one sample, sequenced in a study of HIV-infected children after antiretroviral therapy interruption. Unique molecular identifiers were included in an RNA-based 3' RACE TCR library. TCRdb recomputed calls from the 3' RACE reads with MiXCR, one row per CDR3 protein. This table has some 7,300 distinct CDR3 sequences, about a sixth appearing once. The sample's treatment: PENTA 11 planned treatment interruption arm or continuous ART arm. The sample was CD45RO+ CD8+ T cells from PBMCs, pooled from several time points, taken from a donor given antiretroviral therapy, either interrupted or continuous. Subset indicated: memory CD8+ CD45RO+ CD45RA- T cells. The origin of the receptors is a pool of human donors with HIV.

This clonotype was detected ten times or more. CDR3 sequence: CASSLRGSYEQYF. As DNA, the CDR3 is TGTGCCAGCAGCTTGAGGGGGAGCTACGAGCAGTACTTC. The V and J genes are TRBV5-4 and TRBJ2-7; D is possibly TRBD1 (6 bases). V gave up 1 base and J gave up 3 bases, with 8 bases separating them. Germline CDR1 is SGHNT and CDR2 is YYREEE (reference sequence). The CDR3 has 13 residues.

By sample fraction, this clonotype is medium-sized. The chain links TRBV7-9 to TRBJ2-4, with 10 bases identical to TRBD2. Germline loops: CDR1 SEHNR, CDR2 FQNEAQ (reference sequence). This CDR3 is built from 16 residues. The junction had 10 bases not matched to a gene; V was cut back by 8 bases and J by 3 bases. In DNA form, the CDR3 reads TGTGCCAGCGACAGCACTAGCGGGATAATCAAAAACATTCAGTACTTC. This gives the protein CASDSTSGIIKNIQYF.

This clonotype showed up many times. The chain joins TRBV9 to TRBJ1-4; 7 bases align to TRBD1. In germline, CDR1 is SGDLS, CDR2 YYNGEE. Trimming cost V 2 bases and J 3 bases; bases outside gene matches: 4. The CDR3 spans 15 residues. CDR3 sequence reads: CASSVRDRPNEKLFF. The CDR3 region has the DNA TGTGCCAGCAGCGTGCGGGACAGACCTAATGAAAAACTGTTTTTT.

The CDR3 spells CSAGQGQQETQYF. The CDR3 DNA sequence: TGCAGTGCTGGACAGGGGCAACAAGAGACCCAGTACTTC. J is TRBJ2-5 and V is TRBV20-1, with 9 bases aligning to TRBD1. Germline assignment: CDR1 DFQATT and CDR2 SNEGSKA (reference sequence). CDR3 length: 13 residues. V gave up 5 bases and J gave up 2 bases; unmatched junction bases: 3.

This clonotype appeared many times. CDR3 residues: CASRLTGNTEAFF. For the CDR3, the DNA is TGTGCCAGCAGGCTGACAGGGAACACTGAAGCTTTCTTT. The chain recombines TRBV6-1 with TRBJ1-1; perhaps TRBD1 as D (6 bases). The V and J ends lost 6 bases and 1 base respectively, with 9 bases between them. The CDR3 is made up of 13 amino acids. From germline, CDR1 is MNHNS and CDR2 SASEGT.

This clonotype was counted ten times or more. The CDR3 nucleotides are TGTGCCAGCAGCTTAGATTTCGGACCGAGCTACGAGCAGTACTTC. This translates into CASSLDFGPSYEQYF. The chain recombines TRBV11-2 with TRBJ2-7, with D uncertain. V lost 0 bases to trimming and J lost 3 bases, with 12 bases between them. Germline V gene data show CDR1 as SGHAT and CDR2 as FQNNGV. This CDR3 comprises 15 residues.

In its sample, this clonotype was seen many times. This chain uses TRBV12-3 or TRBV12-4 with TRBJ2-2; no definite D call. CDR3 size: 12 residues. V gave up 1 base and J gave up 6 bases, with 3 bases separating them. CDR3 loop: CASSLEPGELFF. DNA of the CDR3: TGTGCCAGCAGTTTAGAGCCCGGGGAGCTGTTTTTT.

This clonotype was seen ten or more times. This sequence joins TRBV20-1 and TRBJ2-7, with D possibly TRBD1 on 5 matching bases. There are 13 residues in the CDR3. Trimming stripped 5 bases from V and 0 bases from J, with 11 bases between. In germline, CDR1 is DFQATT, CDR2 SNEGSKA (reference sequence). CDR3 coding DNA: TGCAGTGCTGGGAAAACAGGCTCCTACGAGCAGTACTTC. Protein: CSAGKTGSYEQYF.

This chain uses TRBV29-1 with TRBJ2-7; 10 nucleotides align to TRBD1. V lost 6 bases, J lost 4 bases, and 9 bases stayed unmatched. Germline V gene lookup returns CDR1 SQVTM and CDR2 ANQGSEA. The CDR3 loop spans 14 amino acids. The CDR3 DNA follows: TGCAGCGTGGCCGGGACAGGGGCCTATTACGAGCAGTACTTC. The encoded protein is CSVAGTGAYYEQYF.

This clonotype has a count of ten or more. This sequence joins TRBV29-1 and TRBJ2-2; 10 nucleotides line up with TRBD1. Germline V gives CDR1 SQVTM, CDR2 ANQGSEA. The trim removed 5 bases at V and 7 bases at J, leaving 7 bases unmatched. CDR3 length: 14 amino acids. The CDR3 reads CSVQGQGVVGELFF. The DNA of the CDR3 is TGCAGCGTTCAAGGACAGGGGGTGGTCGGGGAGCTGTTTTTT.

Judged by abundance, this clonotype is medium-sized. The chain uses TRBV2 and TRBJ2-5, with 7 nucleotides matching TRBD1. V lost 4 bases to trimming and J lost 3 bases; unmatched junction nucleotides: 2. Germline loops: CDR1 SNHLY, CDR2 FYNNEI. The CDR3 is 13 amino acids. DNA for the CDR3: TGTGCCAGCAGTGGGGGACAGAAAGAGACCCAGTACTTC. Translating it yields CASSGGQKETQYF.

This clonotype was seen ten or more times. This rearrangement joins TRBV3-1 to TRBJ1-3; no clear D. CDR3 length: 13 amino acids. Germline values: CDR1 LGHDT, CDR2 YNNKEL (reference sequence). The ends were cut back, 1 base at V and 1 base at J, with 2 bases in the middle. This chain's CDR3 is CASSQGSGNTIYF. The CDR3, as DNA: TGTGCCAGCAGCCAAGGATCTGGAAACACCATATATTTT.

By sample fraction, this clonotype is medium-sized. V and J are TRBV19 and TRBJ1-5, with TRBD1 identical over 8 bases. Unmatched junction bases numbered 8, after V lost 8 bases and J lost 2 bases. The CDR3 is 15 amino acids. From germline, CDR1 is LNHDA and CDR2 SQIVND (reference sequence). CDR3 sequence reads: CASSSTGDGNQPQHF. CDR3 DNA: TGTGCCAGTTCTTCGACAGGGGACGGCAATCAGCCCCAGCATTTT.

This clonotype is categorized as medium-sized. This chain links TRBV20-1 with TRBJ2-1, with D unclear. Germline loops: CDR1 DFQATT, CDR2 SNEGSKA (reference sequence). This CDR3 has 15 residues. The germline V and J ends were trimmed by 4 bases and 7 bases, with 20 bases remaining between them. CDR3 amino acids: CSANGMQGRQNEQFF. CDR3 DNA: TGCAGTGCTAACGGTATGCAAGGTCGGCAAAATGAGCAGTTCTTC.

A single count supports this clonotype. The chain has TRBV30 and TRBJ2-1, with 7 bases matching TRBD2. The CDR3 contains 15 residues. V was pared by 1 base and J by 4 bases, with 7 bases of the junction left unmatched. Germline loops: CDR1 GTSNPN, CDR2 SVGIG (reference sequence). CDR3 amino acids: CAWSGLATIYNEQFF. For the CDR3, the DNA is TGTGCCTGGAGTGGACTAGCAACCATATACAATGAGCAGTTCTTC.

The chain carries TRBV29-1 and TRBJ2-7; D gene unclear. The CDR3 spans 14 residues. In germline, CDR1 is SQVTM, CDR2 ANQGSEA. V gave up 3 bases and J gave up 3 bases, with 15 bases separating them. CDR3 DNA: TGCAGCGTTGAGTGGGCCATGCCCAACTACGAGCAGTACTTC. Translation gives CSVEWAMPNYEQYF.

In its sample, this clonotype is medium-sized (0.01 to 0.1%). The rearrangement joins TRBV20-1 to TRBJ2-3, with unresolved D. Germline CDR1 DFQATT, CDR2 SNEGSKA (reference sequence). This CDR3 contains 11 residues. V shed 4 bases and J shed 11 bases, with 13 bases lying between them. DNA for the CDR3: TGCAGTGCTATCTCTTTGGCGGAGCAGTATTTT. As protein: CSAISLAEQYF.

This clonotype was seen ten or more times. The chain couples TRBV4-2 to TRBJ2-3; TRBD2 agrees at 10 bases. The CDR3 has 17 residues. V lost 1 base, J lost 0 bases, and 4 bases stayed unmatched. Germline V gives CDR1 LGHNA, CDR2 YNFKEQ. The CDR3 loop reads CASSQGASGGSTDTQYF. CDR3 DNA: TGTGCCAGCAGCCAAGGGGCTAGCGGGGGTAGCACAGATACGCAGTATTTT.

The chain has TRBV7-2 and TRBJ2-1; 11 bases match TRBD2. Germline values: CDR1 SGHTA, CDR2 FQGNSA. The CDR3 runs 17 residues. The junction had 9 bases not matched to a gene; V was cut back by 4 bases and J by 4 bases. DNA of the CDR3: TGTGCCAGCAGCTCCGAATTAGCGGGGGGGCGGTACAATGAGCAGTTCTTC. Protein product: CASSSELAGGRYNEQFF.

The V and J genes are TRBV12-3 or TRBV12-4 and TRBJ2-1, with unresolved D. The V and J ends lost 7 bases and 13 bases respectively, with 20 bases between them. The CDR3 spans 13 residues. The CDR3 region has the DNA TGTGCCAGCAAGCGAGTAGAGGCGGCTAGACAGTTCTTC. Translated: CASKRVEAARQFF.

This clonotype is deemed medium-sized. This sequence joins TRBV7-2 and TRBJ2-1, with 10 bases lining up with TRBD2. The CDR3 sequence is 13 residues long. V dropped 6 bases and J dropped 7; count of bases not matched to a gene: 3. The V gene's germline CDR1 is SGHTA and CDR2 FQGNSA. CDR3 region: CASRERGGNEQFF. The CDR3 DNA reads as TGTGCCAGCAGAGAGCGGGGGGGGAATGAGCAGTTCTTC.

This clonotype was counted ten times or more. The rearrangement links TRBV6-5 to TRBJ1-1; D ambiguous. Looked up from germline, CDR1 is MNHEY and CDR2 is SVGAGI. The CDR3 totals 13 residues. The ends were cut back, 5 bases at V and 1 base at J, with 8 bases in the middle. The CDR3 loop reads CASSHQENTEAFF. The DNA for the CDR3 is TGTGCCAGCAGTCATCAAGAGAACACTGAAGCTTTCTTT.

This clonotype has a count of ten or more. The gene calls are TRBV20-1 and TRBJ1-1; D is perhaps TRBD1 (5 bases). The CDR3 is made up of 13 amino acids. CDR1 DFQATT and CDR2 SNEGSKA come from the germline V gene (reference sequence). V was shortened by 6 bases and J by 5 bases, with 16 bases between the two germline ends. The CDR3 sequence is CSARKGDLTEAFF. In DNA form, the CDR3 reads TGCAGTGCAAGGAAAGGGGACCTTACTGAAGCTTTCTTT.

V and J are TRBV14 and TRBJ1-1; unclear D gene. The V end lost 1 base, the J end lost 11 bases, and 11 bases lay between the germline ends. CDR3 size: 12 residues. Germline assignment: CDR1 SGHDN and CDR2 FVKESK. In DNA, the CDR3 is TGTGCCAGCAGCCAAGCAACAGAAAAGGCTTTCTTT. Protein: CASSQATEKAFF.

This clonotype is classed as medium-sized. This chain connects TRBV29-1 to TRBJ2-7; D may be TRBD2 (5 bases). Trimming took off 6 bases at V and 0 bases at J, with 18 bases between the two ends. The CDR3 is 15 residues long. Germline V gene lookup returns CDR1 SQVTM and CDR2 ANQGSEA. CDR3 bases: TGCAGCGTCAGCCCCGGGGATGATACCTCCTACGAGCAGTACTTC. Residues: CSVSPGDDTSYEQYF.

Sample share makes this clonotype medium-sized. The rearrangement links TRBV20-1 to TRBJ1-1, with D possibly matching TRBD1 (5 bases). The germline V gene has CDR1 DFQATT and CDR2 SNEGSKA (reference sequence). The CDR3 is made up of 14 amino acids. Trimming shortened V by 1 base and J by 5 bases, and 14 bases separated the two germline ends. CDR3 protein: CSARVPGERTEAFF. CDR3 coding DNA: TGCAGTGCTAGAGTGCCGGGGGAGAGGACTGAAGCTTTCTTT.

This clonotype was recorded many times. The chain couples TRBV20-1 to TRBJ2-7; 7 bases line up with TRBD2. Germline assignment: CDR1 DFQATT and CDR2 SNEGSKA (reference sequence). CDR3 length equals 15 residues. J was trimmed by 5 bases and V by 0 bases; bases with no gene match: 10. This CDR3 is CSARDAARGEDEQYF. CDR3 in DNA: TGCAGTGCTAGAGACGCTGCTCGGGGGGAGGACGAGCAGTACTTC.

This clonotype was counted ten times or more. An end of the junction does not agree with germline; a read error may underlie this. The chain recombines TRBV7-7 with TRBJ2-3; D possibly corresponds to TRBD1 (6 bases). The CDR3 is 14 residues long. Per the germline V gene, CDR1 is SSHAT and CDR2 is FNYEAQ (reference sequence). The DNA for the CDR3 is TGTGCTAGCAGCTTTAAACAGGGAGCGGATACGCAGTATTTT. This codes for CASSFKQGADTQYF.

This clonotype counts as medium-sized (0.01 to 0.1%). The chain employs TRBV28 and TRBJ1-2; the D gene is possibly TRBD1 (6 bases). Germline CDR1 MDHEN, CDR2 SYDVKM. Trimming removed 1 base from V and 5 bases from J, with 14 bases in between. The CDR3 extends over 15 amino acids. The CDR3 loop reads CASSLFRGAAYGYTF. CDR3 coding DNA: TGTGCCAGCAGTTTATTTAGGGGGGCTGCGTATGGCTACACCTTC.